These 32 T cell receptor beta chains were sequenced from one sample in a study of T-cell reconstitution after alpha-beta-depleted transplantation in children. TCRbeta library preparation incorporated unique molecular identifiers. TCRdb reprocessed the PCR reads with MiXCR, giving one entry per CDR3 protein. The table has 73,000 or so distinct CDR3 sequences, roughly 4.4% seen once. This sample comprised PBMCs, mostly from graft donor cells, obtained 180 days after TCRalphabeta/CD19-depleted stem cell transplant. These receptors were taken from a boy under three years old who had a stem cell transplant for acute myeloid leukemia, so the T cells may come from the graft donor.

This clonotype was observed at least ten times. The genes are TRBV4-1 and TRBJ2-5; no clear D. Per the germline V gene, CDR1 is MGHRA and CDR2 is YSYEKL. The CDR3 contains 13 residues. V lost 0 bases to trimming and J lost 3 bases, with 5 bases between them. The chain's CDR3 is CASSQEDEETQYF. CDR3 DNA sequence: TGCGCCAGCAGCCAAGAAGATGAAGAGACCCAGTACTTC.

In its sample, this clonotype was seen many times. V gene TRBV6-5 combines with J gene TRBJ1-4; TRBD1 might be the D (5 bases). In germline, CDR1 is MNHEY, CDR2 SVGAGI. Trimming pared 5 bases from V and 0 bases from J, leaving 16 bases between. The CDR3 length is 17 residues. CDR3: CASSTLRDPATNEKLFF. The DNA of the CDR3 is TGTGCCAGCAGTACCTTAAGGGACCCCGCAACTAATGAAAAACTGTTTTTT.

This clonotype was recorded at least ten times. The chain is built from TRBV11-3 and TRBJ2-2; 7 bases align to TRBD1. Losses at the gene ends were 5 bases for V and 6 bases for J; bases not matched to a gene: 9. CDR1 is SGHNT and CDR2 is YENEEA in the germline V gene. The CDR3 consists of 15 residues. This chain's CDR3 is CASSLRTGRAGELFF. CDR3 DNA: TGTGCCAGCAGCCTCAGGACAGGCAGGGCCGGGGAGCTGTTTTTT.

This clonotype was detected many times. V and J are TRBV24-1 and TRBJ2-5, with D possibly being TRBD1 (6 bases). This CDR3 contains 13 residues. The V gene lost 5 bases and the J gene lost 5 bases, with 11 bases spanning the gap. Germline assignment: CDR1 KGHDR and CDR2 SFDVKD. CDR3 sequence: CATSGGQKETQYF. The CDR3 coding sequence is TGTGCCACCAGTGGCGGACAGAAGGAGACCCAGTACTTC.

This clonotype was detected ten times or more. This chain links TRBV10-3 with TRBJ2-3; D might be TRBD2 (6 bases). The CDR3 is 14 residues long. CDR1 ENHRY and CDR2 SYGVKD come from the germline V gene. V was clipped by 0 bases and J by 3 bases, with 7 bases between them. The CDR3 region is CAISESAGTDTQYF. The CDR3, as DNA: TGTGCCATCAGTGAGTCGGCGGGAACAGATACGCAGTATTTT.

In regard to this clonotype: This may stem from a read error, because a much larger clone lies one nucleotide away. V usage is TRBV4-2 and J usage is TRBJ2-3; D is ambiguous. The CDR3 runs to 14 residues. CDR1 is LGHNA and CDR2 is YNFKEQ in the germline V gene. CDR3 loop: CARSPGLADSEQYF. As DNA, the CDR3 is TGTGCCAGGAGCCCCGGGCTCGCGGATTCTGAGCAGTATTTT.

This clonotype showed up many times. J is TRBJ2-1 and V is TRBV5-1, with D unresolved. The CDR3 extends over 14 amino acids. V lost 1 base and J 7 bases, leaving 12 bases between the germline ends. CDR1 and CDR2 (germline): SGHRS, YFSETQ. As DNA, the CDR3 is TGCGCCAGCAGCTTGACCTTAAGGAGTAATGAGCAGTTCTTC. The encoded protein is CASSLTLRSNEQFF.

This clonotype occurred many times. The CDR3 loop is CASTLRDTQYF. The CDR3, as DNA: TGTGCCAGCACCCTAAGGGATACGCAGTATTTT. The genes are TRBV12-3 or TRBV12-4 and TRBJ2-3; D remains unclear. This CDR3 has 11 amino acids. V lost 7 bases and J lost 6, with 8 bases in between.

At least ten counts were recorded for this clonotype. This rearrangement joins TRBV7-9 to TRBJ2-1, with TRBD1 as a possible D gene (6 bases). Trimming cost V 3 bases and J 9 bases, with 15 bases left between them. CDR1 and CDR2 from the germline V gene are SEHNR and FQNEAQ (reference sequence). The CDR3 sequence is 14 residues long. DNA for the CDR3: TGTGCCAGCAGCTTCAGGGGATCACAGATTGAGCAGTTCTTC. It is translated as CASSFRGSQIEQFF.

This clonotype was counted at least ten times. This sequence joins TRBV5-6 and TRBJ1-4, with D hard to call. The CDR3 is made up of 14 amino acids. Germline-derived CDR1 and CDR2 are SGHDT and YYEEEE. The ends were cut back, 0 bases at V and 3 bases at J, with 6 bases in the middle. CDR3 residues: CASSLVQPNEKLFF. The CDR3 coding sequence is TGTGCCAGCAGCTTGGTGCAGCCTAATGAAAAACTGTTTTTT. The complete variable domain, with remaining parts taken from reference TRBV5-6 and TRBJ1-4, reads DAGVTQSPTHLIKTRGQQVTLRCSPKSGHDTVSWYQQALGQGPQFIFQYYEEEERQRGNFPDRFSGHQFPNYSSELNVNALLLGDSALYLCASSLVQPNEKLFFGSGTQLSVL.

This clonotype has ten or more counts. V gene TRBV20-1 combines with J gene TRBJ1-5; D may be TRBD1 (6 bases). The CDR3 length is 13 residues. Deletions cut 6 bases from V and 1 base from J, with 10 bases between. The germline V gene has CDR1 DFQATT and CDR2 SNEGSKA (reference sequence). The CDR3 sequence is CSAKGGSNQPQHF. In DNA, the CDR3 is TGCAGTGCCAAGGGGGGGAGCAATCAGCCCCAGCATTTT.

At least ten counts were recorded for this clonotype. The gene calls are TRBV15 and TRBJ2-7, with 8 bases lining up with TRBD1. CDR1 and CDR2 from the germline V gene are LNHNV and YYDKDF (reference sequence). J lost 7 bases, V lost 5 bases, and 10 bases had no gene match. CDR3 length: 14 residues. For the CDR3, the DNA is TGTGCCACCAGCGGGTACAGGGGGGCGGGGGAGCAGTACTTC. Protein sequence: CATSGYRGAGEQYF.

This clonotype showed up many times. V is TRBV20-1 and J is TRBJ2-4; D is tentatively TRBD1 or TRBD2 (5 bases each). The CDR3 extends over 16 amino acids. Between the trimmed V and J ends, which lost 0 bases and 0 bases, there was a span of 12 bases. Germline loops: CDR1 DFQATT, CDR2 SNEGSKA (reference sequence). The CDR3 protein is CSARDAGRLAKNIQYF. In DNA form, the CDR3 reads TGCAGTGCTAGAGACGCAGGGAGATTAGCCAAAAACATTCAGTACTTC.

This clonotype has a count of ten or more. At one of its ends the junction is not consistent with the germline gene, which may arise from a read error. The chain is built from TRBV30 and TRBJ2-1; 10 bases are shared with TRBD2. Germline CDR1 GTSNPN, CDR2 SVGIG (reference sequence). CDR3 length: 14 residues. CDR3 region: CARSGSGGADEQFF. The CDR3 DNA follows: TGTGCCCGGAGTGGAAGCGGGGGGGCTGATGAGCAGTTCTTC.

This clonotype was observed many times. The chain uses TRBV4-3 and TRBJ1-4; unclear D gene. V was cut by 0 bases and J by 8 bases, with 13 bases left in between. This CDR3 spans 15 amino acids. Germline V gene lookup returns CDR1 LGHNA and CDR2 YSLEER. The CDR3 nucleotides read TGCGCCAGCAGCCAAGAAACAGCGAGAGAGGAAAAACTGTTTTTT. It codes for CASSQETAREEKLFF.

At least ten counts were recorded for this clonotype. The V call is TRBV30, the J call TRBJ1-2; D ambiguous. This CDR3 is 12 amino acids long. Trimming removed 5 bases at V and 4 bases at J, with 11 bases between. The germline V gene has CDR1 GTSNPN and CDR2 SVGIG (reference sequence). This CDR3 is CAWATASYGYTF. CDR3 nucleotides: TGTGCCTGGGCTACGGCCTCCTATGGCTACACCTTC.

The sample holds many counts of this clonotype. The chain joins TRBV29-1 to TRBJ2-6, with D hard to call. Germline CDR1 SQVTM, CDR2 ANQGSEA. Deletions cut 6 bases from V and 0 bases from J, with 9 bases between. The CDR3 length is 14 residues. CDR3 loop: CSVGLSSGANVLTF. CDR3 DNA sequence: TGCAGCGTCGGCTTGAGCTCTGGGGCCAACGTCCTGACTTTC.

This clonotype was seen many times. The chain uses TRBV5-1 and TRBJ2-1; the match to TRBD1 covers 9 bases. This CDR3 is built from 15 residues. V was clipped by 7 bases and J by 4 bases; unmatched bases: 9. Germline V gene sequence: CDR1 SGHRS, CDR2 YFSETQ. The CDR3 protein is CASGRRTGAYNEQFF. The DNA for the CDR3 is TGCGCCAGCGGCCGTAGGACAGGGGCGTACAATGAGCAGTTCTTC.

The V call is TRBV5-8, the J call TRBJ2-5; 8 bases agree with TRBD1. The CDR3 contains 17 residues. Germline loops: CDR1 SGHTS, CDR2 YDEGEE. Trimming cost V 1 base and J 2 bases; bases outside gene matches: 10. CDR3 DNA sequence: TGTGCCAGCAGCTTGTTAAGGACAGGGCAGCGGCAAGAGACCCAGTACTTC. Translation: CASSLLRTGQRQETQYF. The full variable domain, completed using reference TRBV5-8 and TRBJ2-5, is EAGVTQSPTHLIKTRGQQATLRCSPISGHTSVYWYQQALGLGLQFLLWYDEGEERNRGNFPPRFSGRQFPNYSSELNVNALELEDSALYLCASSLLRTGQRQETQYFGPGTRLLVL.

This clonotype was recorded many times. The chain employs TRBV15 and TRBJ2-5, with 7 bases fitting TRBD1. Trimming took 5 bases from V and 3 from J; bases not matched to a gene: 9. Per germline, CDR1 LNHNV and CDR2 YYDKDF (reference sequence). The CDR3 covers 15 residues. DNA of the CDR3: TGTGCCACCAGCGCAATTGCGGACAGGAAAGAGACCCAGTACTTC. Translated: CATSAIADRKETQYF.

This clonotype appeared many times. The chain is built from TRBV7-2 and TRBJ2-1; 9 bases agree with TRBD1. The CDR3 is made up of 16 amino acids. Unmatched junction bases numbered 8, after V lost 6 bases and J lost 2 bases. CDR1 is SGHTA, CDR2 FQGNSA, per germline. The DNA for the CDR3 is TGTGCCAGCAGGCGGACAACAGGGGGCCCCTACAATGAGCAGTTCTTC. It translates to CASRRTTGGPYNEQFF.

This clonotype was seen repeatedly, ten times or more. The chain recombines TRBV20-1 with TRBJ1-2; D remains unclear. The CDR3 extends over 15 amino acids. In germline, CDR1 is DFQATT, CDR2 SNEGSKA (reference sequence). Trimming took 0 bases from V and 6 from J, leaving 17 bases between them. The CDR3 reads CSARDRTGRSDGYTF. The CDR3, as DNA: TGCAGTGCTAGAGACCGGACCGGTCGTAGTGATGGCTACACCTTC.

This clonotype was recorded at least ten times. The genes are TRBV7-9 and TRBJ2-7; 11 bases are a match to TRBD1. The CDR3 is made up of 15 amino acids. Germline V lookup: CDR1 SEHNR, CDR2 FQNEAQ (reference sequence). With V trimmed by 5 bases and J by 3 bases, 6 bases remained unmatched. The CDR3 loop reads CASSLGQGALYEQYV. The CDR3 bases are TGTGCCAGCAGCCTCGGACAGGGGGCCCTCTACGAGCAGTACGTC.

To note about this clonotype: This may be a read error: a much more frequent sequence differs by one nucleotide. This chain uses TRBV29-1 with TRBJ2-5; D is unresolved. The CDR3 has 16 residues. Germline assignment: CDR1 SQVTM and CDR2 ANQGSEA. Deletions cut 7 bases from V and 2 bases from J, with 23 bases between. CDR3 sequence (DNA): TGCAGCGCTACTCACGGGTACATGATCGAGCAAGAGACCCAGTACTTC. This gives the protein CSATHGYMIEQETQYF. Drawing the rest from reference TRBV29-1 and TRBJ2-5, the complete variable domain is SAVISQKPSRDICQRGTSLTIQCQVDSQVTMMFWYRQQPGQSLTLIATANQGSEATYESGFVIDKFPISRPNLTFSTLTVSNMSPEDSSIYLCSATHGYMIEQETQYFGPGTRLLVL.

There are many counts of this clonotype. The rearrangement joins TRBV6-5 to TRBJ2-2, with D perhaps TRBD2 (6 bases). Germline loops: CDR1 MNHEY, CDR2 SVGAGI. The CDR3 is 15 residues long. V lost 0 bases and J 6 bases, leaving 11 bases between the germline ends. This CDR3 reads CASSYSDGGAGELFF. In DNA form, the CDR3 reads TGTGCCAGCAGTTACTCTGACGGCGGGGCCGGGGAGCTGTTTTTT.

This clonotype showed up many times. The V call is TRBV20-1, the J call TRBJ2-1; D is possibly TRBD2 (5 bases). CDR1 DFQATT and CDR2 SNEGSKA come from the germline V gene (reference sequence). This CDR3 has 14 residues. Trimming took off 1 base at V and 9 bases at J, with 16 bases between the two ends. In nucleotides, the CDR3 is TGCAGTGCTAGAGGTAGCCCGACTATTCTTGAGCAGTTCTTC. Protein sequence: CSARGSPTILEQFF.

This clonotype was found many times. The chain couples TRBV4-3 to TRBJ2-6; D is perhaps TRBD1 (6 bases). Trimming left V 1 base short and J 0 bases short, with 16 bases between. From germline, CDR1 is LGHNA and CDR2 YSLEER. The CDR3 sequence is 19 residues long. The CDR3 coding sequence is TGCGCCAGCAGCCAAGCTACCCCGGGACACTTCTCTGGGGCCAACGTCCTGACTTTC. This codes for CASSQATPGHFSGANVLTF.

This clonotype was counted ten times or more. This chain links TRBV7-2 with TRBJ2-5; possibly TRBD1 for D (6 bases). The CDR3 runs to 14 residues. V lost 3 bases and J 4 bases, leaving 12 bases between the germline ends. Germline CDR1 SGHTA, CDR2 FQGNSA. As DNA, the CDR3 is TGTGCCAGCAGCTTGACTCAGGGGCGAGAGACCCAGTACTTC. Protein product: CASSLTQGRETQYF. The full variable domain, in which reference TRBV7-2 and TRBJ2-5 provide the parts outside the CDR3, is GAGVSQSPSNKVTEKGKDVELRCDPISGHTALYWYRQSLGQGLEFLIYFQGNSAPDKSGLPSDRFSAERTGGSVSTLTIQRTQQEDSAVYLCASSLTQGRETQYFGPGTRLLVL.

This clonotype was counted at least ten times. V and J are TRBV18 and TRBJ2-3; weak D call: TRBD2 (6 bases). V gave up 1 base and J gave up 3 bases, with 11 bases separating them. The CDR3 spans 15 residues. CDR1 is KGHSH and CDR2 is LQKENI in the germline V gene. The CDR3 protein is CASSPLAEGTDTQYF. The CDR3, as DNA: TGTGCCAGCTCACCACTAGCGGAGGGAACAGATACGCAGTATTTT.

This clonotype showed up many times. V gene TRBV4-1 combines with J gene TRBJ2-5; 7 bases fit TRBD2. Germline V gene lookup returns CDR1 MGHRA and CDR2 YSYEKL. With 4 bases clipped from V and 5 bases from J, the junction kept 7 bases outside the gene matches. The CDR3 contains 14 residues. In DNA form, the CDR3 reads TGCGCCAGCAGCCCTGGGGGGGTCGGTGAGACCCAGTACTTC. Protein sequence: CASSPGGVGETQYF.

This clonotype was seen repeatedly, ten times or more. This chain joins TRBV7-9 and TRBJ1-1; D is unclear. V dropped 2 bases and J dropped 0 bases, with 16 bases sitting between them. The CDR3 spans 17 residues. Germline assignment: CDR1 SEHNR and CDR2 FQNEAQ (reference sequence). The CDR3 DNA reads as TGTGCCAGCAGCTTAATAGTTGTGAGAGACATGAACACTGAAGCTTTCTTT. Encoded protein: CASSLIVVRDMNTEAFF.

This clonotype was found many times. CDR3 in DNA: TGCGCCAGCAGCCCGGTATGGGGCCCAGGGGAAACCCTTTACGAGCAGTACGTC. Translated, it gives CASSPVWGPGETLYEQYV. The rearrangement links TRBV4-1 to TRBJ2-7; TRBD1 is a possible D gene (6 bases). Germline V gene sequence: CDR1 MGHRA, CDR2 YSYEKL. This CDR3 contains 18 residues. V was trimmed by 4 bases and J by 4 bases, leaving 26 bases between them.